The next 9 T cell receptor beta chains were all read from a single sample in a study of T cells in Graves' hyperthyroidism and ophthalmopathy. From RNA transcripts, TCR beta CDR3 regions were amplified. Using the HTBI primer set, a first-round RT-PCR was run on the TCR CDR3. TCRdb redid the calling of the multiplex PCR reads with MiXCR, one entry per CDR3 protein. The repertoire consists of some 500,000 distinct CDR3 sequences, with approximately 14% occurring once and the leading ten covering roughly 17%. The sample comprised blood. All receptors come from a young woman with Graves' hyperthyroidism.

The V and J genes are TRBV11-2 and TRBJ2-7, with D maybe TRBD2 (5 bases). The V gene lost 5 bases and the J gene lost 3 bases, with 14 bases spanning the gap. The CDR3 totals 14 residues. Germline V gene lookup returns CDR1 SGHAT and CDR2 FQNNGV. Written as DNA, the CDR3 is TGTGCCAGCAGCCACAAGGACGGGATCTACGAGCAGTACTTC. Translated, it gives CASSHKDGIYEQYF.

This clonotype came up many times. The chain is built from TRBV7-9 and TRBJ1-1; D is possibly TRBD1 (6 bases). This CDR3 spans 12 amino acids. V dropped 3 bases and J dropped 7 bases, with 9 bases sitting between them. In germline, CDR1 is SEHNR, CDR2 FQNEAQ (reference sequence). The DNA for the CDR3 is TGTGCCAGCAGCTTTGAACAGGGTGAAGCTTTCTTT. This gives the protein CASSFEQGEAFF. The complete variable domain, with remaining parts taken from reference TRBV7-9 and TRBJ1-1, reads DTGVSQNPRHKITKRGQNVTFRCDPISEHNRLYWYRQTLGQGPEFLTYFQNEAQLEKSRLLSDRFSAERPKGSFSTLEIQRTEQGDSAMYLCASSFEQGEAFFGQGTRLTVV.

There are a few counts of this clonotype. J is TRBJ2-3 and V is TRBV29-1; 7 bases match TRBD1. The CDR3 spans 12 residues. Germline V gene sequence: CDR1 SQVTM, CDR2 ANQGSEA. CDR3 region: CTGTVSTDTQYF. As DNA, the CDR3 is TGCACGGGGACAGTCAGCACAGATACGCAGTATTTT.

This clonotype was observed a handful of times. This sequence joins TRBV29-1 and TRBJ2-5, with D perhaps matching TRBD2 (5 bases). This CDR3 has 13 residues. V lost 5 bases and J lost 4, with 14 bases in between. Germline CDR1 is SQVTM and CDR2 is ANQGSEA. The DNA for the CDR3 is TGCAGCGTTACGGGCCTACGGGGAGAGACCCAGTACTTC. Residues: CSVTGLRGETQYF.

The chain carries TRBV5-1 and TRBJ2-7; 7 bases agree with TRBD2. This CDR3 contains 15 residues. In germline, CDR1 is SGHRS, CDR2 YFSETQ. V trimming: 6 bases; J trimming: 0 bases; junction bases outside the gene matches: 9. The CDR3 here is CASNTLAGSSYEQYF. As DNA, the CDR3 is TGCGCCAGCAACACATTAGCGGGTAGCTCCTACGAGCAGTACTTC.

The V call is TRBV12-3 or TRBV12-4, the J call TRBJ2-7; no reliable D call. This CDR3 is built from 13 residues. The V end was cut by 3 bases, the J end by 3 bases, with 9 bases between. The CDR3 loop reads CASSFDTYYEQYF. The CDR3, as DNA: TGTGCCAGCAGTTTCGACACTTACTACGAGCAGTACTTC.

This clonotype has at least ten counts. This chain connects TRBV15 to TRBJ1-5; tentative D call: TRBD1 (5 bases). V dropped 4 bases and J dropped 3 bases, with 13 bases sitting between them. Germline V lookup: CDR1 LNHNV, CDR2 YYDKDF (reference sequence). The CDR3 spans 15 residues. Written as DNA, the CDR3 is TGTGCCACCAGCACAGACAGCAATTCCAATCAGCCCCAGCATTTT. It specifies CATSTDSNSNQPQHF.

In its sample, this clonotype was seen many times. The chain carries TRBV16 and TRBJ1-1; TRBD1 aligns across 11 bases. Germline-derived CDR1 and CDR2 are KGHSY and FQNENV. The CDR3 is made up of 15 amino acids. V dropped 4 bases and J dropped 5; count of bases not matched to a gene: 6. CDR3 protein: CASSRGTGGFTEAFF. CDR3 in DNA: TGTGCCAGCAGCCGCGGGACAGGGGGTTTTACTGAAGCTTTCTTT. The full variable domain, its missing parts supplied by reference TRBV16 and TRBJ1-1, is GEEVAQTPKHLVRGEGQKAKLYCAPIKGHSYVFWYQQVLKNEFKFLISFQNENVFDETGMPKERFSAKCLPNSPCSLEIQATKLEDSAVYFCASSRGTGGFTEAFFGQGTRLTVV.

This chain uses TRBV7-6 with TRBJ2-3, with TRBD2 matching over 10 bases. The CDR3 covers 16 residues. J gave up 3 bases and V 3 bases, and 6 bases lay outside the gene matches. In germline, CDR1 is SGHVS, CDR2 FNYEAQ. As DNA, the CDR3 is TGTGCCAGCAGCTTCCCTAGCGGGAGCGGAACAGATACGCAGTATTTT. This encodes CASSFPSGSGTDTQYF.